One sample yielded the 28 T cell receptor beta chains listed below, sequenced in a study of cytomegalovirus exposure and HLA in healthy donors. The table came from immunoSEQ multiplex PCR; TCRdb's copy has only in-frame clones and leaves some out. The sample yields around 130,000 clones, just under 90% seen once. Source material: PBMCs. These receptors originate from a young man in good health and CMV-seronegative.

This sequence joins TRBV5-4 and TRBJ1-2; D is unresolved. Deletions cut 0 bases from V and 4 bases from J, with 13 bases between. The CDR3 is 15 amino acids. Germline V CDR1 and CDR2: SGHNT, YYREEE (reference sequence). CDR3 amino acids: CASSLGIDNAYGYTF. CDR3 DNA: TGTGCCAGCAGCTTGGGAATAGACAACGCCTATGGCTACACCTTC.

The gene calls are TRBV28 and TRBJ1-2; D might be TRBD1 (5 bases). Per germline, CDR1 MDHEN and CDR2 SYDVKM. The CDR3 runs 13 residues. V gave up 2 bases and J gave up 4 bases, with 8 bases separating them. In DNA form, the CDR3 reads TGTGCCAGCAGTTTAACAGGCCCCTATGGCTACACCTTC. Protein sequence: CASSLTGPYGYTF.

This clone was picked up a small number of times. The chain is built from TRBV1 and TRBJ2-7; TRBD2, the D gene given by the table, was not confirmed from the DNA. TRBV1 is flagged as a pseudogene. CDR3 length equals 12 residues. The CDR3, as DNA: TGCACCAGCAGCCAAGTTAAGCACGAGCAGTACTTC. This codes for CTSSQVKHEQYF.

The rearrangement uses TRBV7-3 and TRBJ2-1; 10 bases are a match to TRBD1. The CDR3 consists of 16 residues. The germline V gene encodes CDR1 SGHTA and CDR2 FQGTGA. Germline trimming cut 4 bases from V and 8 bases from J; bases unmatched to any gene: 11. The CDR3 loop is CASSWTGTGAYDEQFF. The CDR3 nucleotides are TGTGCCAGCAGCTGGACCGGGACAGGGGCTTACGATGAGCAGTTCTTC.

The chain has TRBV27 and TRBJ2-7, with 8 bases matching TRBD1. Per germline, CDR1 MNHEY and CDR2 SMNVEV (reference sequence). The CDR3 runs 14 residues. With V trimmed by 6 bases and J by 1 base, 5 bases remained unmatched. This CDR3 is CASSTGQASYEQYF. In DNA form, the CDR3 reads TGTGCCAGCAGCACGGGACAGGCATCCTACGAGCAGTACTTC.

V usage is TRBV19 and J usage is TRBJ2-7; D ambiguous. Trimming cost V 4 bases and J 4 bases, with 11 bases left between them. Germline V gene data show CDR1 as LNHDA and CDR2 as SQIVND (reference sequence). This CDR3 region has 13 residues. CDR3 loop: CASSTLDGYEQYF. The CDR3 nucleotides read TGTGCCAGTAGTACCCTAGACGGTTACGAGCAGTACTTC. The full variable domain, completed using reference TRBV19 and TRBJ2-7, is DGGITQSPKYLFRKEGQNVTLSCEQNLNHDAMYWYRQDPGQGLRLIYYSQIVNDFQKGDIAEGYSVSREKKESFPLTVTSAQKNPTAFYLCASSTLDGYEQYFGPGTRLTVT.

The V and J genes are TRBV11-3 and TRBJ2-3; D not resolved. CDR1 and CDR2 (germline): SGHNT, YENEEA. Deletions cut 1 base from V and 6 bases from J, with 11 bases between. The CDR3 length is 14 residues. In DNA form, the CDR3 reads TGTGCCAGCAGCTTAGGTGGCCCTTGGGATACGCAGTATTTT. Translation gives CASSLGGPWDTQYF. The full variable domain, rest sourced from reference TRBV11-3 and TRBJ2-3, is EAGVVQSPRYKIIEKKQPVAFWCNPISGHNTLYWYLQNLGQGPELLIRYENEEAVDDSQLPKDRFSAERLKGVDSTLKIQPAELGDSAVYLCASSLGGPWDTQYFGPGTRLTVL.

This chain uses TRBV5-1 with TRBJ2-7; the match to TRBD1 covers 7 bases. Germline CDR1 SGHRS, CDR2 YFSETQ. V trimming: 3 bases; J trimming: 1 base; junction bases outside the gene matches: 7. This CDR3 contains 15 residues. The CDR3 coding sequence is TGCGCCAGCAGCTCGACAGGGATATGGTCCTACGAGCAGTACTTC. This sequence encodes CASSSTGIWSYEQYF.

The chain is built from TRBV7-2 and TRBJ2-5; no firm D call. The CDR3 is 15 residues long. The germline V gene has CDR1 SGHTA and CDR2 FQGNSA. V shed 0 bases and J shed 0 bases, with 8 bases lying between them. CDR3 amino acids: CASSLAPQHQETQYF. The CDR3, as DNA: TGTGCCAGCAGCTTAGCGCCACAGCACCAAGAGACCCAGTACTTC.

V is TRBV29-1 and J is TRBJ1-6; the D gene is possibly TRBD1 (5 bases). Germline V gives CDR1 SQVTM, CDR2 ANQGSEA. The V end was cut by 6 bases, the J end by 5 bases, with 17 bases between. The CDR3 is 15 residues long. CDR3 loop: CSVRLTGVDNSPLHF. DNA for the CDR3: TGCAGCGTACGGTTAACAGGAGTCGATAATTCACCCCTCCACTTT.

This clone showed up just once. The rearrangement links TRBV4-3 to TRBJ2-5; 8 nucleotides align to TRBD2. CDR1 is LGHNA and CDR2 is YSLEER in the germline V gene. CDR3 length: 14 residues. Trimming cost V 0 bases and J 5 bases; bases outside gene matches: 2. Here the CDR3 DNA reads TGCGCCAGCAGCCAAGAGGGCGGGAGGGAGACCCAGTACTTC. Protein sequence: CASSQEGGRETQYF.

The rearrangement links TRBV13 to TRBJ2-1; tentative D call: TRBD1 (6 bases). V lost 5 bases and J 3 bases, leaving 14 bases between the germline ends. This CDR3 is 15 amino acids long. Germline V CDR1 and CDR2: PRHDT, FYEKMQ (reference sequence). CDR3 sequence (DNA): TGTGCCAGCAGCCCTCCGGACAGAATCTACAATGAGCAGTTCTTC. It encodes CASSPPDRIYNEQFF.

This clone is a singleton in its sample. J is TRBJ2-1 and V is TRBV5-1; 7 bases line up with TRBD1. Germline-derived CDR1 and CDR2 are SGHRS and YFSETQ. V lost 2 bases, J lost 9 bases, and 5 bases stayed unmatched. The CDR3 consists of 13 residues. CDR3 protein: CASSFTGVSEQFF. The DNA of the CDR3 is TGCGCCAGCAGCTTCACAGGGGTTTCTGAGCAGTTCTTC.

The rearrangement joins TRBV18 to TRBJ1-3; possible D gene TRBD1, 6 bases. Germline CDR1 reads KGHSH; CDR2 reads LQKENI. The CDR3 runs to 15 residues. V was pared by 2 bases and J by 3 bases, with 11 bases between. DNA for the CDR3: TGTGCCAGCTCACCAAGCTACAGGGATGGAAACACCATATATTTT. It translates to CASSPSYRDGNTIYF.

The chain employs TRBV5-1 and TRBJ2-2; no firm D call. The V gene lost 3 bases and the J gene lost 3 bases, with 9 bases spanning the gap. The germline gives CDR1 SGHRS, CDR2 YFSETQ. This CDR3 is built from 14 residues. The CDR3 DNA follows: TGCGCCAGCAGCTCCGGGTTGGACACCGGGGAGCTGTTTTTT. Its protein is CASSSGLDTGELFF.

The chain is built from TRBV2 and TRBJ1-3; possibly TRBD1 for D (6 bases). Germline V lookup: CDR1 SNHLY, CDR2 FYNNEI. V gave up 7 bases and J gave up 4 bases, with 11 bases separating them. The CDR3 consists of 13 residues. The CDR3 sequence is CASNPGAGNTIYF. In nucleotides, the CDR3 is TGTGCCAGCAACCCAGGGGCGGGAAACACCATATATTTT.

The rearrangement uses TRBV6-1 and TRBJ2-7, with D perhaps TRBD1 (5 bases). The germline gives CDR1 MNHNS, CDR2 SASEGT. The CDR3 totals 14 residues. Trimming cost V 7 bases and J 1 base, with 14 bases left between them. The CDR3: CASKYIDRSYEQYF. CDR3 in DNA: TGTGCCAGCAAATATATCGACAGATCCTACGAGCAGTACTTC.

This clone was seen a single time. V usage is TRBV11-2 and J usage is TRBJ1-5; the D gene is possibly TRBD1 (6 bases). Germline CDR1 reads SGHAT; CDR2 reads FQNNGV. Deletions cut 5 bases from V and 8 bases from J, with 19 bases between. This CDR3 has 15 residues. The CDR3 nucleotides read TGTGCCAGCAGCCCTTCCGGGACACCTATCAAGCCCCAGCATTTT. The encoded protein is CASSPSGTPIKPQHF.

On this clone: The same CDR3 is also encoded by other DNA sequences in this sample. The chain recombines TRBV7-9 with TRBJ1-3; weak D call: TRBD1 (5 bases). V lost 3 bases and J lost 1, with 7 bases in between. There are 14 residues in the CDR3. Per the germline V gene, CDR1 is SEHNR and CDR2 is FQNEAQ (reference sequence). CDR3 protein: CASSLDNSGNTIYF. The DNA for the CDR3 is TGTGCCAGCAGCTTGGACAATTCTGGAAACACCATATATTTT.

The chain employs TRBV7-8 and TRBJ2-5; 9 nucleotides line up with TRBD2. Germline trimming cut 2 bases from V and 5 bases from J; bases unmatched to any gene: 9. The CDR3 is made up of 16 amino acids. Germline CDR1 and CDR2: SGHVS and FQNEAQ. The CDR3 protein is CASSLHRGGAVETQYF. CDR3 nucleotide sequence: TGTGCCAGCAGCTTACATCGCGGGGGGGCCGTTGAGACCCAGTACTTC. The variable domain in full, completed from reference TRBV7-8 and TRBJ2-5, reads GAGVSQSPRYKVAKRGQDVALRCDPISGHVSLFWYQQALGQGPEFLTYFQNEAQLDKSGLPSDRFFAERPEGSVSTLKIQRTQQEDSAVYLCASSLHRGGAVETQYFGPGTRLLVL.

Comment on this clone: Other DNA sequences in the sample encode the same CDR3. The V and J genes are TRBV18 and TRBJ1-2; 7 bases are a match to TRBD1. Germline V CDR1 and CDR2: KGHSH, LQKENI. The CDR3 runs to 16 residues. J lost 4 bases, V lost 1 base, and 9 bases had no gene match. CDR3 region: CASSPLDRDFRYGYTF. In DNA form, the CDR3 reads TGTGCCAGCTCACCACTCGACAGGGATTTTCGCTATGGCTACACCTTC.

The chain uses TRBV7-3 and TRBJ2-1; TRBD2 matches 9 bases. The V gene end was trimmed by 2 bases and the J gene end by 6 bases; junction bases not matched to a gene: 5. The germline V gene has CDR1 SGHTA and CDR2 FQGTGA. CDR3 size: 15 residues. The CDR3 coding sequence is TGTGCCAGCAGCTTAGAGCGGGGGGCCTTCAATGAGCAGTTCTTC. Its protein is CASSLERGAFNEQFF.

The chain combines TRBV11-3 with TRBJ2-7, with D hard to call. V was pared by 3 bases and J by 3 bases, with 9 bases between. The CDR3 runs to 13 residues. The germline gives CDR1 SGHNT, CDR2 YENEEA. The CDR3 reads CASSFTENYEQYF. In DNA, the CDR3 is TGTGCCAGCAGCTTCACAGAGAACTACGAGCAGTACTTC.

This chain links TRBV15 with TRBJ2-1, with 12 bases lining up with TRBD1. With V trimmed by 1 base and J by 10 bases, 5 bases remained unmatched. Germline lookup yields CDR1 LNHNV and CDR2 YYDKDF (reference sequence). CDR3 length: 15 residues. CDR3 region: CATSRGGQGAGEQFF. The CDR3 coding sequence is TGTGCCACCAGCAGAGGGGGACAGGGGGCTGGGGAGCAGTTCTTC.

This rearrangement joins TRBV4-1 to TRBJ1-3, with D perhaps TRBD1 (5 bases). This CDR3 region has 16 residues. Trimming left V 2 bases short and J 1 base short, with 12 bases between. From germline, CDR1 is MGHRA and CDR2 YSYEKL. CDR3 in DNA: TGCGCCAGCAGCCAAAACTCGGACATTTCTGGAAACACCATATATTTT. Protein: CASSQNSDISGNTIYF.

CDR3 amino acids: CASSFGQGTNNEQFF. In DNA form, the CDR3 reads TGTGCCAGCAGCTTTGGACAGGGGACTAACAATGAGCAGTTCTTC. This sequence joins TRBV11-3 and TRBJ2-1; 9 bases fit TRBD1. From germline, CDR1 is SGHNT and CDR2 YENEEA. V shed 3 bases and J 5 bases; nucleotides not matched to a gene: 5. The CDR3 totals 15 residues.

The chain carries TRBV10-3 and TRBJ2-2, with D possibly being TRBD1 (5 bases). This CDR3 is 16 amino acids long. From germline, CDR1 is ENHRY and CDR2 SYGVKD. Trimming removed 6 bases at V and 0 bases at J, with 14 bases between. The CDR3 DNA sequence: TGTGCCATCAGGACCCACAGGCTACCGAACACCGGGGAGCTGTTTTTT. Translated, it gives CAIRTHRLPNTGELFF.

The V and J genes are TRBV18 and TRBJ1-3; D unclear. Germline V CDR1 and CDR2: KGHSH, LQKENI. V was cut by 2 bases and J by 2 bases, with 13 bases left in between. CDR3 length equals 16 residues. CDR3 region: CASSPDKRMAGNTIYF. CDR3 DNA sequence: TGTGCCAGCTCACCAGACAAACGGATGGCTGGAAACACCATATATTTT.